One and the same sample provided the 6 T cell receptor beta chains below, sequenced in a study of CD8 T cells in ankylosing spondylitis. Each CDR3 protein gets one entry after TCRdb re-called the 5' RACE reads with MiXCR. The top ten hold 0.51% of the sample, which has hundreds of thousands of distinct CDR3 sequences, approximately 12% seen once. These TCRs' antigens remain unknown. Study-wide results and caveats: Typical of ankylosing spondylitis blood, it appeared, was a TCR beta motif of eight highly homologous variants.

The sequenced sample consisted of blood, either unsorted or a sorted T cell fraction (not recorded which). The source is a male donor with ankylosing spondylitis.

This clonotype was detected only a few times. This chain joins TRBV7-9 and TRBJ2-5; the D gene is possibly TRBD1 (5 bases). The germline V and J ends were trimmed by 3 bases and 5 bases, with 16 bases remaining between them. The CDR3 runs to 15 residues. The germline gives CDR1 SEHNR, CDR2 FQNEAQ (reference sequence). CDR3: CASSFLSGSGETQYF. As DNA, the CDR3 is TGTGCCAGCAGCTTCTTGTCAGGGTCCGGGGAGACCCAGTACTTC.

The V gene is TRBV12-3 or TRBV12-4, the J gene TRBJ2-5; D assignment may be TRBD1 or TRBD2 (6 bases each). The CDR3 contains 15 residues. Trimming took 5 bases from V and 8 from J, leaving 21 bases between them. The CDR3 loop is CASSPGGRGLRTQYF. CDR3 bases: TGTGCCAGCAGTCCCGGGGGCAGGGGCTTGCGAACCCAGTACTTC.

This clonotype was seen a few times. This chain connects TRBV6-2 or TRBV6-3 to TRBJ2-5; perhaps TRBD1 as D (5 bases). With 6 bases removed from V and 2 bases from J, the gap between germline ends came to 13 bases. CDR3 length: 14 amino acids. Germline V gene data show CDR1 as MNHEY and CDR2 as SVGEGT. CDR3 bases: TGTGCCAGCAGCCCTCAGGGTATTCAAGAGACCCAGTACTTC. Its protein is CASSPQGIQETQYF.

The chain joins TRBV12-3 or TRBV12-4 to TRBJ2-7; 8 nucleotides agree with TRBD1. The ends lost 7 bases at V and 0 bases at J; junction bases unmatched: 5. The CDR3 totals 14 residues. The DNA for the CDR3 is TGTGCCAGCAAAGGGACAGGAACCTCCTACGAGCAGTACTTC. Translation gives CASKGTGTSYEQYF.

The rearrangement uses TRBV7-2 and TRBJ2-1, with D possibly matching TRBD2 (6 bases). Germline V gives CDR1 SGHTA, CDR2 FQGNSA. Trimming left V 2 bases short and J 5 bases short, with 10 bases between. This CDR3 contains 14 residues. The CDR3 DNA is TGTGCCAGCAGCTTATTTTGGAGGGACAATGAGCAGTTCTTC. As protein: CASSLFWRDNEQFF.

This clonotype was picked up a small number of times. The chain recombines TRBV10-3 with TRBJ2-7, with D unresolved. This CDR3 spans 16 amino acids. Per germline, CDR1 ENHRY and CDR2 SYGVKD. V lost 2 bases and J 0 bases, leaving 14 bases between the germline ends. The CDR3 bases are TGTGCCATCAGTGAGCCCAGCCACTCGAGCTCCTACGAGCAGTACTTC. Residues: CAISEPSHSSSYEQYF.